This TCR beta chain was captured in a study of beta chain features in type 1 diabetes. CDR1 SGDLS and CDR2 YYNGEE come from the germline V gene. The V and J ends lost 0 bases and 4 bases respectively, with 10 bases between them. The CDR3 consists of 14 residues. Expressed TCRB transcripts were sequenced because the entire RNA isolate underwent reverse transcription. Some clones are missing from TCRdb's copy, which holds only in-frame ones; the method was immunoSEQ multiplex PCR. The sample contains around 44,000 clones, approximately 49% of which appear only once. The clonotype comes from a woman in her 30s in good health. V usage is TRBV9 and J usage is TRBJ1-1; no firm D call. The sample comprised stem cell memory CD4+ T cells from blood. CDR3 sequence reads: CASSVEGGPTEAFF. The CDR3 DNA reads as TGTGCCAGCAGCGTAGAAGGCGGGCCCACTGAAGCTTTCTTT.